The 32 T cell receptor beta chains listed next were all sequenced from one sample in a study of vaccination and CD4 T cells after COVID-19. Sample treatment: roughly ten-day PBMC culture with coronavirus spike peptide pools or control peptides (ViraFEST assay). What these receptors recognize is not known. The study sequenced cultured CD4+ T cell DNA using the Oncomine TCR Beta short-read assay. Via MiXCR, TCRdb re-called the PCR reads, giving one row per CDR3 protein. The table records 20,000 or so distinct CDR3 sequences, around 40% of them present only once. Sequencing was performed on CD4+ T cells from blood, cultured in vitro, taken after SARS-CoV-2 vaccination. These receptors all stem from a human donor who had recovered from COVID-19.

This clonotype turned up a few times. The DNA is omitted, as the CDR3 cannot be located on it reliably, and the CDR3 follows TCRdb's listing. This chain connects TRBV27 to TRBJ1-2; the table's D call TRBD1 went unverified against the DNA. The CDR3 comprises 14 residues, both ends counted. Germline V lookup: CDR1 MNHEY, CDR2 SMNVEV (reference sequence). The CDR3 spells CASSTSTGENGYTF.

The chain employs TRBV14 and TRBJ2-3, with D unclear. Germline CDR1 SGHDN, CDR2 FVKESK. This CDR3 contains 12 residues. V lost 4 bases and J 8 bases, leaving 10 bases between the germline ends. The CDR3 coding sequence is TGTGCCAGCAGCCCACGGACGGGTACGCAGTATTTT. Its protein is CASSPRTGTQYF.

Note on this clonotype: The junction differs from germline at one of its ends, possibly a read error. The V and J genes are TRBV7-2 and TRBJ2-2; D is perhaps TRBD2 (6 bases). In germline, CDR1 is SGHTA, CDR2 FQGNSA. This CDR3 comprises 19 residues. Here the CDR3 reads CASSQESIGLALNTGELFF. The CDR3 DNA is TGCGCCAGCAGCCAAGAATCTATTGGGCTAGCGTTGAACACCGGGGAGCTGTTTTTT.

The CDR3 DNA reads as TGTGCCAGCAGCCACTGGGGGACCTTCGAGCAGTACTTC. Its translation is CASSHWGTFEQYF. This chain uses TRBV14 with TRBJ2-7; the D gene could be TRBD1 or TRBD2 (5 bases each). CDR1 is SGHDN and CDR2 is FVKESK in the germline V gene. The CDR3 runs 13 residues. With 3 bases removed from V and 6 bases from J, the gap between germline ends came to 12 bases.

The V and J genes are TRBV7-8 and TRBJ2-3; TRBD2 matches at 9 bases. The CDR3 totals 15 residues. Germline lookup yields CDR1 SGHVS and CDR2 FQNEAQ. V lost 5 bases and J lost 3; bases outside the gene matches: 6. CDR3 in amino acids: CASSRSGGLTDTQYF. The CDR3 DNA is TGTGCCAGCAGCCGGAGCGGGGGGCTGACAGATACGCAGTATTTT. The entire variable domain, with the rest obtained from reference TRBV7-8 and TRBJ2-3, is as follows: GAGVSQSPRYKVAKRGQDVALRCDPISGHVSLFWYQQALGQGPEFLTYFQNEAQLDKSGLPSDRFFAERPEGSVSTLKIQRTQQEDSAVYLCASSRSGGLTDTQYFGPGTRLTVL.

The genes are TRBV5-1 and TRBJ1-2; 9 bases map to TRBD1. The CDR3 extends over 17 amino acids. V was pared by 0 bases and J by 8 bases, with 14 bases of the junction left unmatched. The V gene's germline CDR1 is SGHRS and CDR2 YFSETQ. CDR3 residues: CASSLGGLTGTGRGYTF. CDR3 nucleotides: TGCGCCAGCAGCTTGGGGGGATTGACCGGGACAGGGAGGGGCTACACCTTC.

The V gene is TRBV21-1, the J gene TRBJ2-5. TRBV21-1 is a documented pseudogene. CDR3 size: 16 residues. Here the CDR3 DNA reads TGTGCCAGCAGCATACGTGGTACTACCCACCAAGAGACCCAGTACTTC. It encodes CASSIRGTTHQETQYF.

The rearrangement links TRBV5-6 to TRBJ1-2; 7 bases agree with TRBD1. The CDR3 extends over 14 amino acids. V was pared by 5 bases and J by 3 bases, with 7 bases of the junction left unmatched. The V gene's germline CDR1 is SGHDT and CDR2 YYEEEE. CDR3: CASRSPGGDYGYTF. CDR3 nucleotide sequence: TGTGCCAGCAGGTCTCCAGGGGGGGACTATGGCTACACCTTC.

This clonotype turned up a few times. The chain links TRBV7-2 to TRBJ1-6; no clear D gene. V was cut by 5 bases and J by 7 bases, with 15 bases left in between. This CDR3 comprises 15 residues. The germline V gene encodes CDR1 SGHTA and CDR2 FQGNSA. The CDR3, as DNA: TGTGCCAGCAGCCGTCAGACGGGTACAAATTCACCCCTCCACTTT. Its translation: CASSRQTGTNSPLHF. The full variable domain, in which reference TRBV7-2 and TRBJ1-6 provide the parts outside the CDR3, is GAGVSQSPSNKVTEKGKDVELRCDPISGHTALYWYRQSLGQGLEFLIYFQGNSAPDKSGLPSDRFSAERTGGSVSTLTIQRTQQEDSAVYLCASSRQTGTNSPLHFGNGTRLTVT.

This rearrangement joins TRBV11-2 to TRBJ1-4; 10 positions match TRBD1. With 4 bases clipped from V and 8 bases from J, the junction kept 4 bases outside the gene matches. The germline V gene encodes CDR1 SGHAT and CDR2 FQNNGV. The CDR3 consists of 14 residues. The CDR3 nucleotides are TGTGCCAGCAGCTCGACAGGGGGCGAGGAAAAACTGTTTTTT. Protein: CASSSTGGEEKLFF.

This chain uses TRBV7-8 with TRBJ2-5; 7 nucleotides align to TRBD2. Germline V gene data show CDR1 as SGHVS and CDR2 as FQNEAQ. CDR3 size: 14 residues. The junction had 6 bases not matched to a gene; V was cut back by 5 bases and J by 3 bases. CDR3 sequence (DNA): TGTGCCAGCAGCCTGTTCCTAGCGGAAGAGACCCAGTACTTC. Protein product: CASSLFLAEETQYF. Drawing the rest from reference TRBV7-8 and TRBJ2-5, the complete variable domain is GAGVSQSPRYKVAKRGQDVALRCDPISGHVSLFWYQQALGQGPEFLTYFQNEAQLDKSGLPSDRFFAERPEGSVSTLKIQRTQQEDSAVYLCASSLFLAEETQYFGPGTRLLVL.

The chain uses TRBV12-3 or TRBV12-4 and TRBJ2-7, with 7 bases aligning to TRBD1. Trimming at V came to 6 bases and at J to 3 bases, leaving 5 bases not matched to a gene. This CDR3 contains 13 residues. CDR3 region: CASRPTGDYEQYF. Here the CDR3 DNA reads TGTGCCAGCAGACCCACAGGGGACTACGAGCAGTACTTC.

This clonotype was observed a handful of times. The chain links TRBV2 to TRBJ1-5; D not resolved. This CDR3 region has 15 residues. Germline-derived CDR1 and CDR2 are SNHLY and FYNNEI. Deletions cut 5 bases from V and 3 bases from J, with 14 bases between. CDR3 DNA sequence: TGTGCCAGCAGTTTATCCGTAGCCGTCAATCAGCCCCAGCATTTT. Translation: CASSLSVAVNQPQHF.

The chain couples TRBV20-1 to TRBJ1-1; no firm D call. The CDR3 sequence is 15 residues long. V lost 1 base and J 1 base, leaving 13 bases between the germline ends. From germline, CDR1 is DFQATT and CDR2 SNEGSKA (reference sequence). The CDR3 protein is CSARVDARPNTEAFF. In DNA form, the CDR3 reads TGCAGTGCTAGAGTTGATGCCAGGCCGAACACTGAAGCTTTCTTT.

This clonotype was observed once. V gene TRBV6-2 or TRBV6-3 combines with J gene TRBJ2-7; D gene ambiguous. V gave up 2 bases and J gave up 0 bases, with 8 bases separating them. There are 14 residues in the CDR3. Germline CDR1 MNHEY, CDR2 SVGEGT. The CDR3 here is CASSYSGISYEQYF. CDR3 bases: TGTGCCAGCAGTTACAGTGGAATCTCCTACGAGCAGTACTTC.

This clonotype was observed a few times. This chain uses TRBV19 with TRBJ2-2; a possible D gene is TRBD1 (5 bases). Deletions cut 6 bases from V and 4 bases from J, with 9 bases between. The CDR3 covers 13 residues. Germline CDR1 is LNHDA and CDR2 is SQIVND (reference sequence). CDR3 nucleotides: TGTGCCAGTAGCAGGGTTTCCACCGGGGAGCTGTTTTTT. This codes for CASSRVSTGELFF.

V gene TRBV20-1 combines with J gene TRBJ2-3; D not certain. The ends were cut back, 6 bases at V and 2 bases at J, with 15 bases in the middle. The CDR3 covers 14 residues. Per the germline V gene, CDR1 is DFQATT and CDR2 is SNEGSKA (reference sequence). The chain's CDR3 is CSAPLPVYTDTQYF. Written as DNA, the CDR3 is TGCAGTGCCCCCCTCCCAGTCTACACAGATACGCAGTATTTT.

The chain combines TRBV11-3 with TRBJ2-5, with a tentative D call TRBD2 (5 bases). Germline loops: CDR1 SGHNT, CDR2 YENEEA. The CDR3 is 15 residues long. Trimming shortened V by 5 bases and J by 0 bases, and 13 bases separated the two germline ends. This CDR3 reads CASSRPTGNQETQYF. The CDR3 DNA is TGTGCCAGCAGCCGACCTACCGGGAACCAAGAGACCCAGTACTTC.

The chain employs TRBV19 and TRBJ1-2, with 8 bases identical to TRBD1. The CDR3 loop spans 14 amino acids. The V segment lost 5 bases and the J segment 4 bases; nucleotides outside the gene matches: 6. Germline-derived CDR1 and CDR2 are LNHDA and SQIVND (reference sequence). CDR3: CASSLPGGSYGYTF. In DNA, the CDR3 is TGTGCCAGTAGTCTTCCAGGGGGCAGCTATGGCTACACCTTC.

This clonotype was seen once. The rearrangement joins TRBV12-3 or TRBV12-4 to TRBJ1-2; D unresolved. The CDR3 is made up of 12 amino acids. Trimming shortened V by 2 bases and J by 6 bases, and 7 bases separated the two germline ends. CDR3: CASSLTGDGYTF. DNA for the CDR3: TGTGCCAGCAGTTTAACGGGAGATGGCTACACCTTC.

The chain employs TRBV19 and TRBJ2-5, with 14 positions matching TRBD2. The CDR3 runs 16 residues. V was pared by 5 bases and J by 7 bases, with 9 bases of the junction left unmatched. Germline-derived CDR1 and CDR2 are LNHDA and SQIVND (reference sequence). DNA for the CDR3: TGTGCCAGTAGTCTCGGGACTAGCGGGGGAGCGGGGACCCAGTACTTC. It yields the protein CASSLGTSGGAGTQYF.

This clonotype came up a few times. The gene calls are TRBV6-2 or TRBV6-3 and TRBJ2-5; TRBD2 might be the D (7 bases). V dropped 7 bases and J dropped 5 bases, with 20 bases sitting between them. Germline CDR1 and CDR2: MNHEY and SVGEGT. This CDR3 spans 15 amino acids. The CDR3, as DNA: TGTGCCAGCATACAGGGACGGGAGGTCGGGGAGACCCAGTACTTC. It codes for CASIQGREVGETQYF.

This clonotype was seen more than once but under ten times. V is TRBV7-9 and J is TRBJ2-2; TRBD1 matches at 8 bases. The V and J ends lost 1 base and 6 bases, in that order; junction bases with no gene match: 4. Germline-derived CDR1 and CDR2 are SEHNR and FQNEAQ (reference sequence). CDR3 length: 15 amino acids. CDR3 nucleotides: TGTGCCAGCAGCTTAGTGACAGGGGCCTCCGGGGAGCTGTTTTTT. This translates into CASSLVTGASGELFF. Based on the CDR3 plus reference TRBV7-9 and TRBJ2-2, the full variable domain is DTGVSQNPRHKITKRGQNVTFRCDPISEHNRLYWYRQTLGQGPEFLTYFQNEAQLEKSRLLSDRFSAERPKGSFSTLEIQRTEQGDSAMYLCASSLVTGASGELFFGEGSRLTVL.

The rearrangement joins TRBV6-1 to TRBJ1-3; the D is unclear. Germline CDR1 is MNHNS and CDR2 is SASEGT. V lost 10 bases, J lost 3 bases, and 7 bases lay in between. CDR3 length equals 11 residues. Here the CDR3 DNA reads TGTGCCACACTTCTTGGAAACACCATATATTTT. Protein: CATLLGNTIYF.

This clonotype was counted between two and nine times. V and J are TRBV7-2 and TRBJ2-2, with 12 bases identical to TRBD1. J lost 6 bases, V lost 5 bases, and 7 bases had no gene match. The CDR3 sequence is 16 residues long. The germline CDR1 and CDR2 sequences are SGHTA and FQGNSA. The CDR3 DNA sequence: TGTGCCAGCAGCCAAACCGGGACAGGGGGCCCCGGGGAGCTGTTTTTT. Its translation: CASSQTGTGGPGELFF.

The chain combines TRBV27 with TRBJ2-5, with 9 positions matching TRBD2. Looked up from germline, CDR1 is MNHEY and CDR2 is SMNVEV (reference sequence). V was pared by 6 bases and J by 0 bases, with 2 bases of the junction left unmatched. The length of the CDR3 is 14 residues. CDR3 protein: CASSGLANQETQYF. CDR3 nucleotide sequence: TGTGCCAGCAGCGGACTAGCGAACCAAGAGACCCAGTACTTC.

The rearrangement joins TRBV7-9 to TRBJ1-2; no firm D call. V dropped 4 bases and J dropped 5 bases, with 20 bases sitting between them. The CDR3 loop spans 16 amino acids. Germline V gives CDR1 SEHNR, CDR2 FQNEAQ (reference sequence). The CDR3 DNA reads TGTGCCAGCAGCTCCTCGACGGCCGACGGGGTTTATGGCTACACCTTC. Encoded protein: CASSSSTADGVYGYTF.

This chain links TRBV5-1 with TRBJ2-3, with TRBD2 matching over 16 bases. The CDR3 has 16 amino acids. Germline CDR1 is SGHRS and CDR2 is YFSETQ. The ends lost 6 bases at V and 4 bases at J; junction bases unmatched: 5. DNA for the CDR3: TGCGCCAGCACCCCGGGGACTAGCGGGGGGGCAGATACGCAGTATTTT. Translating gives CASTPGTSGGADTQYF.

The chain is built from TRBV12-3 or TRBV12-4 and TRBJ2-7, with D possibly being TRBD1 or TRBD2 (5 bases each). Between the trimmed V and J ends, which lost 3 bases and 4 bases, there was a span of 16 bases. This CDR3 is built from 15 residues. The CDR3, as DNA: TGTGCCAGCAGTTTTTGGGGGATTCGAACATACGAGCAGTACTTC. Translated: CASSFWGIRTYEQYF.

This chain's CDR3 is CSAKRDGWGEQYF. The CDR3 region has the DNA TGCAGTGCTAAACGGGACGGTTGGGGCGAGCAGTACTTC. J is TRBJ2-7 and V is TRBV20-1; D is perhaps TRBD1 or TRBD2 (5 bases each). This CDR3 is built from 13 residues. The V end was cut by 4 bases, the J end by 6 bases, with 16 bases between. In germline, CDR1 is DFQATT, CDR2 SNEGSKA (reference sequence).

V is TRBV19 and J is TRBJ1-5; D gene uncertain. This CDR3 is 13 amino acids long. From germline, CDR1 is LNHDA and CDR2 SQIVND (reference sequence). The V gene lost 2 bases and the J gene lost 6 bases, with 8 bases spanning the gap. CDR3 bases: TGTGCCAGTAGTATACAAGGGCCTCAGCCCCAGCATTTT. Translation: CASSIQGPQPQHF.

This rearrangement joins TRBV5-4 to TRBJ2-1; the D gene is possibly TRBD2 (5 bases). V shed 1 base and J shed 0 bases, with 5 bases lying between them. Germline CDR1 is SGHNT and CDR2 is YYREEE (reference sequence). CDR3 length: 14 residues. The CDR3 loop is CASSLRGSYNEQFF. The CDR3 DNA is TGTGCCAGCAGCTTGCGGGGCTCCTACAATGAGCAGTTCTTC.